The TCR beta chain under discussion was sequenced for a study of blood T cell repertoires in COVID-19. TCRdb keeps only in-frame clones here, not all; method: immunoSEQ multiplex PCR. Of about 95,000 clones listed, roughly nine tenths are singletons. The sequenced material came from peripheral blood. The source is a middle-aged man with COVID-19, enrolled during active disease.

CDR3 loop: CASSLGQSREKLFF. CDR3 DNA sequence: TGTGCCAGCAGCTTAGGACAGTCTCGGGAAAAACTGTTTTTT. This sequence joins TRBV5-5 and TRBJ1-4; a weak D match, TRBD1 (6 bases). Germline CDR1 reads SGHKS; CDR2 reads YYEKEE (reference sequence). V lost 2 bases to trimming and J lost 8 bases, with 13 bases between them. This CDR3 comprises 14 residues.